This TCR beta chain was identified during a study of cytomegalovirus exposure and HLA in healthy donors. In germline, CDR1 is SGHRS, CDR2 YFSETQ. The CDR3 consists of 14 residues. V was clipped by 2 bases and J by 5 bases, with 11 bases between them. The study, taken as a whole, reports: Researchers left out some V segments, among them TRBV6-2 and TRBV6-3, as indistinguishable. Associated with HLA alleles at 0.05 false discovery rate in a later analysis were about 17,000 TCR beta sequences.

With 60 Vbeta and 13 Jbeta primers, the PCR was carried out. Methods used by the authors: The count from a later analysis was about 80 million unique TCR beta chains, around 10 million of them shared. Clones were read by immunoSEQ multiplex PCR, and TCRdb kept only the in-frame ones, dropping some. V and J calls and clone size are copied from that table; D and trimming were computed from the DNA. The sample shows 130,000 to 150,000 clones, roughly 72% of them seen only once. A word on this clone: Its cognate antigen is unknown.

The material sequenced was PBMCs. This receptor was obtained from a man in his forties in good health and CMV-seronegative. The chain carries TRBV5-1 and TRBJ2-1, with D possibly being TRBD1 (6 bases). In DNA form, the CDR3 reads TGCGCCAGCAGCTTTAGACAGGCCCACAATGAGCAGTTCTTC. It specifies CASSFRQAHNEQFF.